These 20 T cell receptor beta chains originate from one sample sequenced in a study of technical replicates of blood from a few donors. The repertoire was sequenced with immunoSEQ multiplex PCR; TCRdb's copy has only in-frame clones and lacks some. The sample contains 60,000 to 80,000 clones, roughly nine tenths of which appear only once. The specimen sequenced was T cells isolated from PBMCs. The receptors stem from a human donor in good health.

The gene calls are TRBV6-5 and TRBJ1-4; no reliable D call. The CDR3 length is 14 residues. V dropped 8 bases and J dropped 0 bases, with 10 bases sitting between them. Germline CDR1 is MNHEY and CDR2 is SVGAGI. CDR3 in DNA: TGTGCCAGCGTCCAGTCTGCAACTAATGAAAAACTGTTTTTT. Translating gives CASVQSATNEKLFF.

The V call is TRBV7-9, the J call TRBJ2-1, with 12 bases aligning to TRBD2. Germline V CDR1 and CDR2: SEHNR, FQNEAQ (reference sequence). With V trimmed by 4 bases and J by 0 bases, 10 bases remained unmatched. The CDR3 has 19 amino acids. The DNA for the CDR3 is TGTGCCAGCAGCTCTTCCCGGACTAGCGGGACCGGCTCCTACAATGAGCAGTTCTTC. Its translation: CASSSSRTSGTGSYNEQFF.

The chain has TRBV6-1 and TRBJ1-1; TRBD1 matches at 7 bases. This CDR3 is 17 amino acids long. CDR1 MNHNS and CDR2 SASEGT come from the germline V gene. Unmatched junction bases numbered 12, after V lost 1 base and J lost 4 bases. For the CDR3, the DNA is TGTGCCAGCAGTGAAGGTCAGCTTAAGGGGGCAATCACTGAAGCTTTCTTT. Translated: CASSEGQLKGAITEAFF.

This clone showed up just once. The rearrangement joins TRBV18 to TRBJ2-7; D gene ambiguous. The length of the CDR3 is 14 residues. V was shortened by 6 bases and J by 3 bases, with 15 bases between the two germline ends. Germline V CDR1 and CDR2: KGHSH, LQKENI. The CDR3 loop is CASSPPVRFYEQYF. The CDR3 nucleotides read TGTGCCAGCTCCCCCCCGGTGCGGTTCTACGAGCAGTACTTC.

Points on this clone: The same CDR3 can be traced to other DNA sequences in this sample. J is TRBJ2-2 and V is TRBV6-5, with D unresolved. The CDR3 has 12 amino acids. The germline V and J ends were trimmed by 4 bases and 5 bases, with 5 bases remaining between them. Germline V gives CDR1 MNHEY, CDR2 SVGAGI. The CDR3: CASSLHTGELFF. In DNA, the CDR3 is TGTGCCAGCAGTTTACATACCGGGGAGCTGTTTTTT.

The chain uses TRBV28 and TRBJ1-5, with TRBD1 as a possible D gene (5 bases). CDR1 is MDHEN and CDR2 is SYDVKM in the germline V gene. The CDR3 is 13 residues long. V lost 4 bases to trimming and J lost 7 bases, with 11 bases between them. The CDR3 nucleotides read TGTGCCAGCAGTTGGGGGGTAGGGCAGCCCCAGCATTTT. Protein product: CASSWGVGQPQHF.

This clone was observed a single time. CDR3 nucleotides: TGTGCCAGACCAGACAGGGGCACAGATACGCAGTATTTT. Its translation is CARPDRGTDTQYF. The rearrangement links TRBV6-4 to TRBJ2-3; 7 bases map to TRBD1. The germline gives CDR1 MRHNA, CDR2 SNTAGT. J lost 1 base, V lost 9 bases, and 4 bases had no gene match. CDR3 size: 13 residues.

The chain links TRBV7-9 to TRBJ2-5; no reliable D call. CDR3 length: 15 amino acids. Trimming shortened V by 2 bases and J by 1 base, and 11 bases separated the two germline ends. Germline V gives CDR1 SEHNR, CDR2 FQNEAQ (reference sequence). In nucleotides, the CDR3 is TGTGCCAGCAGCTTAATCTCCAGGATCCAAGAGACCCAGTACTTC. Translation gives CASSLISRIQETQYF.

The gene calls are TRBV5-1 and TRBJ1-3; D perhaps matches TRBD1 (6 bases). Deletions cut 3 bases from V and 3 bases from J, with 13 bases between. CDR1 and CDR2 (germline): SGHRS, YFSETQ. The CDR3 is made up of 15 amino acids. The CDR3 bases are TGCGCCAGCAGCTCCTCGGGGGGCGTTGGAAACACCATATATTTT. Its protein is CASSSSGGVGNTIYF.

In DNA, the CDR3 is TGTGCCAGCAGCTCCAGAGCCTGGGCGGGAAACACTGAAGCTTTCTTT. Translating it yields CASSSRAWAGNTEAFF. The chain combines TRBV7-8 with TRBJ1-1; no definite D call. Trimming pared 4 bases from V and 2 bases from J, leaving 17 bases between. The CDR3 spans 16 residues. Per germline, CDR1 SGHVS and CDR2 FQNEAQ.

This clone is a singleton in its sample. The rearrangement uses TRBV4-2 and TRBJ1-1; possible D gene TRBD1, 6 bases. V lost 2 bases and J 1 base, leaving 8 bases between the germline ends. Germline V gives CDR1 LGHNA, CDR2 YNFKEQ. The length of the CDR3 is 14 residues. DNA of the CDR3: TGTGCCAGCAGCCAACTGACAGGGAACACTGAAGCTTTCTTT. It encodes CASSQLTGNTEAFF.

This chain uses TRBV6-5 with TRBJ1-5; the match to TRBD1 covers 7 bases. The CDR3 totals 14 residues. The V gene's germline CDR1 is MNHEY and CDR2 SVGAGI. V shed 6 bases and J 8 bases; nucleotides not matched to a gene: 10. The CDR3 loop is CASSEQGRMKPQHF. The CDR3 DNA sequence: TGTGCCAGCAGCGAACAGGGGAGGATGAAGCCCCAGCATTTT.

This clone has a handful of counts. This chain connects TRBV2 to TRBJ2-2; D possibly corresponds to TRBD2 (7 bases). The V end was cut by 4 bases, the J end by 4 bases, with 10 bases between. This CDR3 contains 14 residues. Germline V CDR1 and CDR2: SNHLY, FYNNEI. The CDR3 DNA reads TGTGCCAGCAGTGGGGGGGGCAGCACCGGGGAGCTGTTTTTT. Encoded protein: CASSGGGSTGELFF. Full variable domain (missing parts from reference TRBV2 and TRBJ2-2): EPEVTQTPSHQVTQMGQEVILRCVPISNHLYFYWYRQILGQKVEFLVSFYNNEISEKSEIFDDQFSVERPDGSNFTLKIRSTKLEDSAMYFCASSGGGSTGELFFGEGSRLTVL.

A few counts support this clone. The V and J genes are TRBV28 and TRBJ1-2; D not resolved. The germline gives CDR1 MDHEN, CDR2 SYDVKM. The CDR3 loop spans 13 amino acids. The ends were cut back, 1 base at V and 5 bases at J, with 8 bases in the middle. The CDR3 region is CASSLSVLYGYTF. CDR3 coding DNA: TGTGCCAGCAGTTTATCAGTCCTTTATGGCTACACCTTC.

The chain carries TRBV27 and TRBJ2-5; 11 bases agree with TRBD2. Germline V gene lookup returns CDR1 MNHEY and CDR2 SMNVEV (reference sequence). The CDR3 is made up of 15 amino acids. Losses at the gene ends were 3 bases for V and 5 bases for J; bases not matched to a gene: 5. CDR3: CASSLSSGRTETQYF. The DNA for the CDR3 is TGTGCCAGCAGTTTGTCTAGCGGGAGGACGGAGACCCAGTACTTC.

V usage is TRBV4-1 and J usage is TRBJ1-1; 8 bases map to TRBD1. V shed 1 base and J 4 bases; nucleotides not matched to a gene: 11. This CDR3 comprises 17 residues. Germline CDR1 MGHRA, CDR2 YSYEKL. The CDR3 spells CASSQGTGIEWVTEAFF. Written as DNA, the CDR3 is TGCGCCAGCAGCCAAGGGACAGGGATTGAGTGGGTCACTGAAGCTTTCTTT.

The chain combines TRBV6-1 with TRBJ2-3, with 9 positions matching TRBD1. This CDR3 is built from 14 residues. V was pared by 6 bases and J by 3 bases, with 4 bases of the junction left unmatched. Germline values: CDR1 MNHNS, CDR2 SASEGT. The DNA of the CDR3 is TGTGCCAGCAGGACGACAGGGGGGACAGATACGCAGTATTTT. This codes for CASRTTGGTDTQYF.

The chain couples TRBV7-8 to TRBJ2-7; TRBD2 matches at 13 bases. V was pared by 3 bases and J by 4 bases, with 9 bases of the junction left unmatched. CDR3 length equals 17 residues. CDR1 SGHVS and CDR2 FQNEAQ come from the germline V gene. In DNA, the CDR3 is TGTGCCAGCAGCTTTTCACCTCAGACTAGCGGGGGGTACGAGCAGTACTTC. It codes for CASSFSPQTSGGYEQYF.

J is TRBJ2-1 and V is TRBV30; D is uncertain. The CDR3 consists of 13 residues. CDR1 GTSNPN and CDR2 SVGIG come from the germline V gene (reference sequence). V gave up 1 base and J gave up 9 bases, with 13 bases separating them. CDR3 region: CAWSDEANGEQFF. The CDR3, as DNA: TGTGCCTGGAGTGACGAGGCTAATGGTGAGCAGTTCTTC.

This rearrangement joins TRBV28 to TRBJ2-3; 13 bases fit TRBD2. The germline V gene has CDR1 MDHEN and CDR2 SYDVKM. The CDR3 runs to 15 residues. The V segment lost 11 bases and the J segment 5 bases; nucleotides outside the gene matches: 10. This chain's CDR3 is CAATRTSGRLDTQYF. The CDR3 bases are TGTGCCGCGACGCGGACTAGCGGGAGATTAGATACGCAGTATTTT.